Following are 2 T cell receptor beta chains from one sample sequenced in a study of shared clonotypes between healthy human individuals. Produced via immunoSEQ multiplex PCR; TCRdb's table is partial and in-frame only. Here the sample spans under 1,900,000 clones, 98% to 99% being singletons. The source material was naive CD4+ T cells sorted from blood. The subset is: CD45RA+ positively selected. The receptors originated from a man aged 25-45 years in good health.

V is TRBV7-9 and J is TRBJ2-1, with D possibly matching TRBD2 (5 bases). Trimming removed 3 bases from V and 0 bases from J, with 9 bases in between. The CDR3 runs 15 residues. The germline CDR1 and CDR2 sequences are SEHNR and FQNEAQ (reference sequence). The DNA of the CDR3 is TGTGCCAGCAGCTTCGGAGGTGGCTCCTACAATGAGCAGTTCTTC. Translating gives CASSFGGGSYNEQFF.

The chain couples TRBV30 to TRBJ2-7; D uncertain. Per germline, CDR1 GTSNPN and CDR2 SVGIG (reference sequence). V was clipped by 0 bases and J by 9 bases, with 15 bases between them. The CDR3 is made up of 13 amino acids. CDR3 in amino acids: CAWSVRSELGQYF. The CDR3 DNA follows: TGTGCCTGGAGTGTACGGTCCGAGCTCGGGCAGTACTTC.